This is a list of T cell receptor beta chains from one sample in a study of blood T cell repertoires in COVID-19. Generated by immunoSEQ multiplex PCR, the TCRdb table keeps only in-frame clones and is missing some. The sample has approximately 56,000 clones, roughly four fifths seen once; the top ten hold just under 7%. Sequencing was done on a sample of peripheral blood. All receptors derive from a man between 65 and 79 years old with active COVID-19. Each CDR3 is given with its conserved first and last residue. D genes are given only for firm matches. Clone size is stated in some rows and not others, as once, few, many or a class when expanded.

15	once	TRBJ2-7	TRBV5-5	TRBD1	CASSSGQGASYEQYF	TGTGCCAGCAGCTCGGGACAGGGGGCCTCCTACGAGCAGTACTTC
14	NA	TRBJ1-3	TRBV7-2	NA	CASSLGHAGNTIYF	TGTGCCAGCAGCTTAGGGCACGCTGGAAACACCATATATTTT
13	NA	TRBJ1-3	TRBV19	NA	CASSTGSGNTIYF	TGTGCCAGTTCCACGGGGAGTGGAAACACCATATATTTT
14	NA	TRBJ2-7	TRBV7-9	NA	CASSLSDRAYEQYF	TGTGCCAGCAGCCTCTCAGACAGAGCCTACGAGCAGTACTTC
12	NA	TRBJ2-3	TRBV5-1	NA	CASQSGTDTQYF	TGCGCCAGCCAGAGCGGGACAGATACGCAGTATTTT
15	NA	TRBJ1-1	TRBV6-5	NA	CASKTTGQPNTEAFF	TGTGCCAGCAAGACTACCGGACAGCCGAACACTGAAGCTTTCTTT
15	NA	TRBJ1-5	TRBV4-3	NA	CASSQDPMGGQPQHF	TGCGCCAGCAGCCAAGACCCCATGGGGGGTCAGCCCCAGCATTTT
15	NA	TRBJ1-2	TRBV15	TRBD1	CATSARLGQGVGYTF	TGTGCCACCAGCGCAAGGCTGGGACAGGGGGTCGGCTACACCTTC
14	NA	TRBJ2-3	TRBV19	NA	CASSQGKSTDTQYF	TGTGCCAGTAGCCAGGGGAAAAGCACAGATACGCAGTATTTT
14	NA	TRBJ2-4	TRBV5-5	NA	CASSGGRRPTIQYF	TGTGCCAGCAGCGGGGGGAGGCGGCCAACCATTCAGTACTTC
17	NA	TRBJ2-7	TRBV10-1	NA	CASRVGWGDGLTYEQYF	TGCGCCAGCAGAGTTGGGTGGGGGGACGGACTTACCTACGAGCAGTACTTC
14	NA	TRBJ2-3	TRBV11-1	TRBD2	CASSRGGGGNTQYF	TGTGCCAGCAGCCGCGGGGGGGGTGGAAATACGCAGTATTTT
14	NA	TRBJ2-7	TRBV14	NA	CASSQTGRNYEQYF	TGTGCCAGCAGCCAGACAGGGAGGAACTACGAGCAGTACTTC
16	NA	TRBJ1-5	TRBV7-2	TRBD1	CASSLRGTGVGQPQHF	TGTGCCAGCAGCTTAAGGGGGACAGGGGTGGGTCAGCCCCAGCATTTT
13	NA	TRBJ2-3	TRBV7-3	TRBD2	CASSRGGLDTQYF	TGTGCCAGCAGCCGCGGGGGATTGGATACGCAGTATTTT
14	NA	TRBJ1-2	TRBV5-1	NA	CASSLERRLYGYTF	TGCGCCAGCAGCTTAGAGAGGCGGCTCTATGGCTACACCTTC
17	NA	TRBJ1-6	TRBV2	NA	CASSVDAGASYNSPLHF	TGTGCCAGCAGTGTAGATGCTGGGGCGTCCTATAATTCACCCCTCCACTTT
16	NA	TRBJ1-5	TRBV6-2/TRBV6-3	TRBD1	CASSYSRDRAFQPQHF	TGTGCCAGCAGTTACTCGCGGGACAGGGCCTTCCAGCCCCAGCATTTT
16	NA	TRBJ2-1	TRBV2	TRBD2	CASRPDTGTSGGGQFF	TGTGCCAGCAGACCCGATACCGGGACTAGCGGGGGTGGGCAGTTCTTC
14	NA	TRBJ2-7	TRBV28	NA	CASRRQSIMDEQYF	TGTGCCAGCAGACGACAGTCTATAATGGACGAGCAGTACTTC
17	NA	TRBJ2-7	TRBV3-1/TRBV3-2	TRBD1	CASSLCTSGTGSYEQYF	TGTGCCAGCAGCCTCTGTACGTCCGGGACAGGGAGCTACGAGCAGTACTTC
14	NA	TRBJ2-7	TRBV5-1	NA	CASSLGGNAYEQYF	TGCGCCAGCAGCTTGGGAGGGAACGCCTACGAGCAGTACTTC
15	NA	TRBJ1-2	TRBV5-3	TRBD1	CARSLRTGPNYGYTF	TGTGCCAGAAGCTTACGGACAGGGCCTAACTATGGCTACACCTTC
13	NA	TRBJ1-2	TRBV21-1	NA	CASSAGASYGYTF	TGTGCCAGCAGCGCAGGGGCATCCTATGGCTACACCTTC